The entry that follows covers one T cell receptor beta chain sequence. Its antigen is undetermined. The data are from a study of OX40 agonist ivuxolimab in advanced cancers. Study background: Hepatocellular carcinoma, melanoma, renal cell or head and neck cancer occurred in dose-escalation patients. Patients with prior anti-PD-1, anti-PD-L1 or anti-CTLA-4 therapy were eligible; less than 50% had some.

TCRdb keeps only in-frame clones here, not all; method: immunoSEQ multiplex PCR. The profile shows around 60,000 clones, about 93% of them singletons. Study-wide findings and caveats: Low clonal expansion, among the lowest seen, marked partial responders at 0.1-3.0 mg/kg.

The V gene's germline CDR1 is SGHKS and CDR2 YYEKEE (reference sequence). V was cut by 1 base and J by 1 base, with 4 bases left in between. CDR3 size: 13 residues. The material was CD4+ or CD8+ T cells sorted from blood, obtained in a trial of the OX40 agonist ivuxolimab. This receptor was identified in an adult with an advanced solid tumor such as melanoma, head and neck, liver or kidney cancer. The chain couples TRBV5-5 to TRBJ2-3, with unresolved D. Written as DNA, the CDR3 is TGTGCCAGCAGCTTGCGGGGCACAGATACGCAGTATTTT. This sequence encodes CASSLRGTDTQYF. Complete variable domain (other parts from reference TRBV5-5 and TRBJ2-3): DAGVTQSPTHLIKTRGQQVTLRCSPISGHKSVSWYQQVLGQGPQFIFQYYEKEERGRGNFPDRFSARQFPNYSSELNVNALLLGDSALYLCASSLRGTDTQYFGPGTRLTVL.